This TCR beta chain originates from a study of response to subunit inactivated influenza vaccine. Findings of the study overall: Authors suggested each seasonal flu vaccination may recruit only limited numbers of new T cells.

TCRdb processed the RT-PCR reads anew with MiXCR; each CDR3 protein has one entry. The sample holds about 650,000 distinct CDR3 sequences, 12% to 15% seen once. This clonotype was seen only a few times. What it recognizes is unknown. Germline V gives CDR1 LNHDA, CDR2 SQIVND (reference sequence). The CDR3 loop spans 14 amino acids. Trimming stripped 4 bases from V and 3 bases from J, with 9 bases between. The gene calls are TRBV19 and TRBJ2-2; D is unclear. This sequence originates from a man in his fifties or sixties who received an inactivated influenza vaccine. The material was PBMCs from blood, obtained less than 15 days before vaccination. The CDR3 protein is CASSSVDYTGELFF. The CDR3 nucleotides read TGTGCCAGTAGTAGCGTAGACTACACCGGGGAGCTGTTTTTT.